This entry describes one T cell receptor (beta chain). The CDR3 extends over 11 amino acids. V lost 6 bases, J lost 8 bases, and 5 bases lay in between. Germline CDR1 reads MDHEN; CDR2 reads SYDVKM. The study sampled blood at baseline, cycle 4 day 1, and cycle 7 day 1. The assay was immunoSEQ multiplex PCR, and TCRdb's table has in-frame clones only and misses some. The table lists 15,000 to 20,000 clones, about 86% of them singletons. The sample belongs to a study of OX40 agonist ivuxolimab in advanced cancers. The sequencing used CD4+ or CD8+ T cells sorted from blood, collected in a trial of the OX40 agonist ivuxolimab. This receptor was identified in an adult with an advanced solid tumor such as melanoma, head and neck, liver or kidney cancer. The chain combines TRBV28 with TRBJ1-6, with D possibly being TRBD1 (5 bases). The CDR3 sequence: CASRGDSPLHF. DNA for the CDR3: TGTGCCAGCAGGGGGGATTCACCCCTCCACTTT.